Following are 21 T cell receptor beta chains from one sample sequenced in a study of blood T cell repertoires in COVID-19. Sequencing used immunoSEQ multiplex PCR; TCRdb keeps in-frame clones, though not all of them. The table includes roughly 240,000 clones, 70% to 90% detected once. Sample: peripheral blood. Receptor source: a man younger than 35 with active or convalescent COVID-19.

The chain employs TRBV10-3 and TRBJ2-7; 7 positions match TRBD2. The germline gives CDR1 ENHRY, CDR2 SYGVKD. This CDR3 has 13 residues. V shed 7 bases, J shed 4 bases, and the junction held 7 bases outside the gene matches. The CDR3 is CAIKAGLDYEQYF. The DNA for the CDR3 is TGTGCCATCAAAGCGGGACTCGATTACGAGCAGTACTTC.

The chain has TRBV4-2 and TRBJ2-3; weak D call: TRBD2 (5 bases). This CDR3 spans 16 amino acids. Per germline, CDR1 LGHNA and CDR2 YNFKEQ. V lost 1 base to trimming and J lost 4 bases, with 15 bases between them. The CDR3 protein is CASSQVTRRASDTQYF. The CDR3 bases are TGTGCCAGCAGCCAAGTCACTAGGAGAGCATCAGATACGCAGTATTTT.

The chain employs TRBV29-1 and TRBJ2-5; 9 nucleotides line up with TRBD1. In germline, CDR1 is SQVTM, CDR2 ANQGSEA. CDR3 length equals 15 residues. The ends lost 0 bases at V and 5 bases at J; junction bases unmatched: 7. CDR3 in amino acids: CSVEEGQGSPETQYF. CDR3 DNA sequence: TGCAGCGTTGAAGAAGGACAGGGGTCCCCCGAGACCCAGTACTTC. Filled out from reference TRBV29-1 and TRBJ2-5, the complete variable domain reads SAVISQKPSRDICQRGTSLTIQCQVDSQVTMMFWYRQQPGQSLTLIATANQGSEATYESGFVIDKFPISRPNLTFSTLTVSNMSPEDSSIYLCSVEEGQGSPETQYFGPGTRLLVL.

The V gene is TRBV6-2 or TRBV6-3, the J gene TRBJ1-1; perhaps TRBD1 as D (5 bases). Germline loops: CDR1 MNHEY, CDR2 SVGEGT. Trimming cost V 5 bases and J 3 bases, with 13 bases left between them. This CDR3 contains 14 residues. CDR3 DNA sequence: TGTGCCAGCAGTCCCCCCGACAGTTACACTGAAGCTTTCTTT. Its translation is CASSPPDSYTEAFF.

To note about this clone: Other DNA sequences from this sample encode an identical CDR3 as well. The chain links TRBV6-5 to TRBJ1-2; maybe TRBD1 (6 bases). The germline V gene encodes CDR1 MNHEY and CDR2 SVGAGI. The germline V and J ends were trimmed by 0 bases and 5 bases, with 10 bases remaining between them. The CDR3 is 14 residues long. The CDR3 DNA follows: TGTGCCAGCAGTTACTCCAGGGGCCTATATGGCTACACCTTC. It yields the protein CASSYSRGLYGYTF.

V usage is TRBV6-5 and J usage is TRBJ2-7; TRBD2 agrees at 9 bases. Trimming removed 11 bases from V and 2 bases from J; junction bases left unmatched: 7. This CDR3 contains 13 residues. CDR1 and CDR2 (germline): MNHEY, SVGAGI. The DNA for the CDR3 is TGTGCCCTCCGGGCTAGCGGGGCCTACGAGCAGTACTTC. Translating gives CALRASGAYEQYF.

The J gene is TRBJ1-5, the V gene TRBV19, with TRBD1 identical over 8 bases. Trimming at V came to 4 bases and at J to 4 bases, leaving 3 bases not matched to a gene. Germline CDR1 reads LNHDA; CDR2 reads SQIVND (reference sequence). The CDR3 length is 14 residues. CDR3 in amino acids: CASSNTGGNQPQHF. The CDR3, as DNA: TGTGCCAGTAGTAATACAGGGGGTAATCAGCCCCAGCATTTT.

The chain combines TRBV5-8 with TRBJ1-1; a weak D match, TRBD1 (5 bases). The CDR3 totals 13 residues. V was clipped by 7 bases and J by 4 bases, with 14 bases between them. CDR1 and CDR2 from the germline V gene are SGHTS and YDEGEE. The CDR3 loop reads CASARGGATEAFF. CDR3 bases: TGTGCCAGCGCCCGAGGAGGGGCCACTGAAGCTTTCTTT.

The CDR3 nucleotides are TGTGCCAGCAGCGACTTCCGACATAGCAGGGGGCCCAATGAGCAGTTCTTC. Amino acids: CASSDFRHSRGPNEQFF. The chain is built from TRBV14 and TRBJ2-1; 8 bases match TRBD1. Germline values: CDR1 SGHDN, CDR2 FVKESK. This CDR3 spans 17 amino acids. The V segment lost 5 bases and the J segment 6 bases; nucleotides outside the gene matches: 15. Based on the CDR3 plus reference TRBV14 and TRBJ2-1, the full variable domain is EAGVTQFPSHSVIEKGQTVTLRCDPISGHDNLYWYRRVMGKEIKFLLHFVKESKQDESGMPNNRFLAERTGGTYSTLKVQPAELEDSGVYFCASSDFRHSRGPNEQFFGPGTRLTVL.

This sequence joins TRBV13 and TRBJ1-5; no clear D. This CDR3 region has 14 residues. Germline CDR1 and CDR2: PRHDT and FYEKMQ (reference sequence). Trimming shortened V by 4 bases and J by 3 bases, and 10 bases separated the two germline ends. CDR3 bases: TGTGCCAGCAGCTCGGGAGGAAACAATCAGCCCCAGCATTTT. Translated, it gives CASSSGGNNQPQHF.

The chain employs TRBV5-1 and TRBJ2-7; 8 nucleotides align to TRBD1. Germline-derived CDR1 and CDR2 are SGHRS and YFSETQ. J was trimmed by 0 bases and V by 3 bases; bases with no gene match: 2. The CDR3 is made up of 14 amino acids. The CDR3 protein is CASSSTGDSYEQYF. In DNA form, the CDR3 reads TGCGCCAGCAGCTCGACAGGGGACTCCTACGAGCAGTACTTC.

The chain uses TRBV30 and TRBJ2-7, with 7 bases that match TRBD1. Germline V gene data show CDR1 as GTSNPN and CDR2 as SVGIG (reference sequence). The V gene end was trimmed by 0 bases and the J gene end by 7 bases; junction bases not matched to a gene: 12. CDR3 length: 15 amino acids. Here the CDR3 reads CAWSVLPGQIGEQYF. CDR3 nucleotides: TGTGCCTGGAGTGTACTACCGGGACAGATAGGGGAGCAGTACTTC.

V and J are TRBV12-5 and TRBJ1-1; 7 nucleotides agree with TRBD1. CDR3 length: 15 residues. Germline loops: CDR1 LGHNT, CDR2 FRNRAP. V dropped 3 bases and J dropped 5; count of bases not matched to a gene: 9. The CDR3 DNA follows: TGTGCTAGTGGTTTCAGTGCAGGGGGAAGGACTGAAGCTTTCTTT. This sequence encodes CASGFSAGGRTEAFF.

This clone occurred a few times. CDR3 in amino acids: CASSQEPGQGYEQYF. DNA for the CDR3: TGCGCCAGCAGCCAAGAACCGGGACAGGGTTACGAGCAGTACTTC. This sequence joins TRBV4-3 and TRBJ2-7; TRBD1 matches 9 bases. Germline assignment: CDR1 LGHNA and CDR2 YSLEER. V lost 0 bases to trimming and J lost 4 bases; unmatched junction nucleotides: 4. There are 15 residues in the CDR3.

This clone was seen a single time. The rearrangement links TRBV28 to TRBJ2-5; D is unclear. Germline lookup yields CDR1 MDHEN and CDR2 SYDVKM. The CDR3 is made up of 14 amino acids. The V gene lost 10 bases and the J gene lost 2 bases, with 17 bases spanning the gap. The CDR3, as DNA: TGTGCCACTTCAGTCCCCGCCGTACAAGAGACCCAGTACTTC. Its protein product is CATSVPAVQETQYF.

The chain combines TRBV6-5 with TRBJ1-2; 8 bases fit TRBD1. Germline values: CDR1 MNHEY, CDR2 SVGAGI. This CDR3 region has 14 residues. V shed 0 bases and J 6 bases; nucleotides not matched to a gene: 3. CDR3 nucleotides: TGTGCCAGCAGTTACTCGGACAGGGAAAATGGCTACACCTTC. Translated: CASSYSDRENGYTF.

V and J are TRBV29-1 and TRBJ2-7; 13 bases are shared with TRBD2. The V gene end was trimmed by 7 bases and the J gene end by 4 bases; junction bases not matched to a gene: 4. Germline loops: CDR1 SQVTM, CDR2 ANQGSEA. The CDR3 is 13 amino acids. The CDR3 sequence: CSARTSGGYEQYF. In DNA form, the CDR3 reads TGCAGCGCAAGGACTAGCGGGGGATACGAGCAGTACTTC.

The CDR3 DNA follows: TGTGCCAGCAGGGAGGGACAGGAGAATGGCTACACCTTC. Translation: CASREGQENGYTF. The J gene is TRBJ1-2, the V gene TRBV28; 8 bases line up with TRBD1. CDR3 length equals 13 residues. After removal of 6 bases from V and 6 bases from J, the junction contained 6 bases not matched to a gene. CDR1 is MDHEN and CDR2 is SYDVKM in the germline V gene.

The V call is TRBV5-6, the J call TRBJ2-7; 7 nucleotides line up with TRBD1. Trimming at V came to 8 bases and at J to 0 bases, leaving 8 bases not matched to a gene. The germline CDR1 and CDR2 sequences are SGHDT and YYEEEE. This CDR3 region has 14 residues. The chain's CDR3 is CASNKQGLSYEQYF. In nucleotides, the CDR3 is TGTGCCAGTAATAAACAGGGGCTCTCCTACGAGCAGTACTTC.

The chain carries TRBV27 and TRBJ2-4; D is possibly TRBD2 (7 bases). Germline CDR1 MNHEY, CDR2 SMNVEV (reference sequence). This CDR3 has 13 amino acids. V dropped 5 bases and J dropped 9 bases, with 14 bases sitting between them. In DNA, the CDR3 is TGTGCCAGCAGTCTCAAGGGGGAGGGCATTCAGTACTTC. Amino acids: CASSLKGEGIQYF.

The chain employs TRBV24-1 and TRBJ2-2, with D uncertain. There are 13 residues in the CDR3. The V end was cut by 6 bases, the J end by 1 base, with 5 bases between. The germline V gene encodes CDR1 KGHDR and CDR2 SFDVKD. The CDR3 coding sequence is TGTGCCACCAGTCGAGAGAACACCGGGGAGCTGTTTTTT. Amino acid sequence: CATSRENTGELFF.